The rows below give T cell receptor beta chains drawn from one sample of a study of OX40 agonist ivuxolimab in advanced cancers. The repertoire was sequenced with immunoSEQ multiplex PCR; TCRdb's copy has only in-frame clones and lacks some. The profile shows some 60,000 clones, around 87% of them singletons. Sample: CD4+ or CD8+ T cells sorted from blood, taken in a trial of the OX40 agonist ivuxolimab. The source is an adult with an advanced solid tumor such as melanoma, head and neck, liver or kidney cancer. The CDR3 runs from the conserved cysteine through the conserved F or W. A D gene is named only where the DNA matches it firmly. The size field is filled for only some rows; it gives once, few, many or a size class.

cdr3_length	j_call	clone_size	v_call	d_call	cdr3_aa	cdr3_nt
15	TRBJ2-7	NA	TRBV11-3	TRBD1	CASSPTGTGFHEQYF	TGTGCCAGCAGCCCTACCGGGACAGGGTTCCACGAGCAGTACTTC
12	TRBJ2-5	NA	TRBV6-1	NA	CASGLLWETQYF	TGTGCCAGCGGATTACTGTGGGAGACCCAGTACTTC
13	TRBJ2-1	NA	TRBV7-9	NA	CASSFSSYNEQFF	TGTGCCAGCAGCTTTAGCTCCTACAATGAGCAGTTCTTC
15	TRBJ2-1	NA	TRBV6-6	TRBD1	CASSNGQGAYNEQFF	TGTGCCAGCAGTAACGGACAGGGAGCATACAATGAGCAGTTCTTC
17	TRBJ2-4	NA	TRBV5-1	TRBD2	CASSTRLAGGSGNIQYF	TGCGCCAGCAGCACACGACTAGCGGGAGGATCGGGAAACATTCAGTACTTC
14	TRBJ1-1	NA	TRBV27	NA	CASSLFQTNTEAFF	TGTGCCAGCAGTTTATTTCAAACGAACACTGAAGCTTTCTTT
13	TRBJ1-2	NA	TRBV28	NA	CASSLRGFYGYTF	TGTGCCAGCAGTTTACGGGGCTTCTATGGCTACACCTTC
12	TRBJ2-3	NA	TRBV9	NA	CASSPHTDTQYF	TGTGCCAGCAGCCCACACACAGATACGCAGTATTTT
14	TRBJ2-1	NA	TRBV2	TRBD1	CASSRQGFNNEQFF	TGTGCCAGCAGTAGACAGGGGTTTAACAATGAGCAGTTCTTC
14	TRBJ1-5	NA	TRBV6-1	TRBD1	CASSGTGGNQPQHF	TGTGCCAGCAGTGGGACAGGGGGCAATCAGCCCCAGCATTTT
12	TRBJ2-7	NA	TRBV6-1	NA	CASRVSRGEQYF	TGTGCCAGCAGAGTCTCTAGGGGAGAGCAGTACTTC
16	TRBJ2-1	NA	TRBV5-4	TRBD2	CASSAGLAGGLNEQFF	TGTGCCAGCAGCGCTGGACTAGCGGGGGGGCTGAATGAGCAGTTCTTC
14	TRBJ2-7	NA	TRBV30	NA	CAWMEGTGTHEQYF	TGTGCCTGGATGGAGGGTACGGGGACCCACGAGCAGTACTTC
19	TRBJ2-1	NA	TRBV7-8	NA	CASSLSLAASLGGANEQFF	TGTGCCAGCAGCCTAAGCCTAGCGGCCTCGCTCGGGGGCGCAAATGAGCAGTTCTTC
15	TRBJ2-3	NA	TRBV7-2	TRBD1	CASSTGTGVSDTQYF	TGTGCCAGCAGCACAGGGACAGGAGTATCAGATACGCAGTATTTT
11	TRBJ2-3	NA	TRBV20-1	NA	CSARRADTQYF	TGCAGTGCTAGGAGAGCAGATACGCAGTATTTT
14	TRBJ2-5	NA	TRBV6-5	NA	CASSTGITRKTQYF	TGTGCCAGCAGTACCGGGATCACGCGCAAGACCCAGTACTTC
14	TRBJ2-7	NA	TRBV18	NA	CASSPTADSYEQYF	TGTGCCAGCTCACCTACGGCCGACAGCTACGAGCAGTACTTC
14	TRBJ1-1	NA	TRBV6-5	NA	CASRAGPQGTEAFF	TGTGCCAGCAGGGCCGGGCCGCAGGGGACTGAAGCTTTCTTT
14	TRBJ1-2	few	TRBV6-5	NA	CASNRPGVNYGYTF	TGTGCCAGCAACCGCCCGGGGGTAAACTATGGCTACACCTTC
13	TRBJ1-1	once	TRBV5-1	NA	CASSFGGNTEAFF	TGCGCCAGCAGCTTCGGGGGTAACACTGAAGCTTTCTTT
11	TRBJ2-2	NA	TRBV6-5	NA	CASTQTGELFF	TGTGCCAGCACCCAAACCGGGGAGCTGTTTTTT
15	TRBJ1-1	NA	TRBV5-1	NA	CASSFLPGEVSEAFF	TGCGCCAGCAGCTTCTTACCAGGGGAGGTGTCTGAAGCTTTCTTT
14	TRBJ1-2	NA	TRBV9	NA	CASNQMGGAHGYTF	TGTGCCAGCAACCAAATGGGGGGGGCGCATGGCTACACCTTC
14	TRBJ1-5	NA	TRBV19	NA	CASTLRRRDQPQHF	TGTGCCAGTACCCTGAGGAGGCGCGATCAGCCCCAGCATTTT
14	TRBJ1-1	medium-sized	TRBV7-9	NA	CASSLQGFGTEAFF	TGTGCCAGCAGCTTACAGGGTTTCGGCACTGAAGCTTTCTTT
15	TRBJ2-2	NA	TRBV7-6	TRBD2	CASSFLFGGAGELFF	TGTGCCAGCAGCTTTCTCTTTGGGGGGGCCGGGGAGCTGTTTTTT
13	TRBJ1-3	NA	TRBV28	NA	CASSLGYGNTIYF	TGTGCCAGCAGTTTAGGGTATGGAAACACCATATATTTT
12	TRBJ2-7	NA	TRBV10-2	TRBD1	CATSGQSYEQYF	TGCGCCACCTCGGGACAGTCGTACGAGCAGTACTTC
17	TRBJ1-2	NA	TRBV5-1	TRBD1	CASSQGGGSGFRYGYTF	TGCGCCAGCAGTCAGGGGGGAGGATCAGGCTTCCGCTATGGCTACACCTTC
15	TRBJ1-5	NA	TRBV9	NA	CASSVDSAHNQPQHF	TGTGCCAGCAGCGTAGACAGCGCACACAATCAGCCCCAGCATTTT
12	TRBJ2-7	NA	TRBV6-1	TRBD2	CASSLAGYEQYF	TGTGCCAGCAGCCTAGCGGGATACGAGCAGTACTTC
14	TRBJ1-2	NA	TRBV10-3	NA	CAISGTHSDNGYTF	TGTGCCATCAGTGGGACTCATTCTGATAATGGCTACACCTTC
13	TRBJ1-2	NA	TRBV7-2	NA	CASSLAQGSGYTF	TGTGCCAGCAGCTTAGCGCAGGGGAGCGGCTACACCTTC
11	TRBJ1-1	NA	TRBV2	NA	CASSLLNPAFF	TGTGCCAGCAGTCTACTAAACCCGGCTTTCTTT
15	TRBJ2-1	NA	TRBV9	NA	CASSRTPSRMNEQFF	TGTGCCAGCAGCCGAACCCCCTCTAGAATGAATGAGCAGTTCTTC
15	TRBJ2-1	NA	TRBV6-5	NA	CASSPRSGSKHEQFF	TGTGCCAGCAGTCCCCGATCCGGGTCCAAACATGAGCAGTTCTTC
12	TRBJ2-5	NA	TRBV29-1	NA	CSVARVLETQYF	TGCAGCGTTGCCAGGGTATTAGAGACCCAGTACTTC
15	TRBJ2-1	NA	TRBV5-1	TRBD1	CASSPQDRGMNEQFF	TGCGCCAGCAGCCCACAGGACAGGGGGATGAATGAGCAGTTCTTC
13	TRBJ2-1	NA	TRBV2	NA	CASSVGVYNEQFF	TGTGCCAGCAGTGTGGGAGTTTACAATGAGCAGTTCTTC
16	TRBJ1-1	NA	TRBV7-2	NA	CASRERTHRAGTEAFF	TGTGCCAGCAGGGAAAGGACTCACAGGGCGGGAACTGAAGCTTTCTTT